This TCR beta chain was sequenced in a study of blood T cell repertoires in COVID-19. The table came from immunoSEQ multiplex PCR; TCRdb's copy has only in-frame clones and leaves some out. The sample has about 110,000 clones; approximately 90% are singletons. This TCR derives from a human donor in a cohort sampled during active COVID-19. Sequencing input: peripheral blood.

Here the CDR3 DNA reads TGTGCCAGTAGTACTTTGGGGGCCCCCTACGAGCAGTACTTC. Protein: CASSTLGAPYEQYF. The gene calls are TRBV19 and TRBJ2-7; D perhaps matches TRBD1 (6 bases). CDR3 length: 14 residues. Trimming took off 4 bases at V and 2 bases at J, with 12 bases between the two ends. Germline lookup yields CDR1 LNHDA and CDR2 SQIVND (reference sequence).